These 14 T cell receptor beta chains were all obtained from the same sample, sequenced in a study of long-term antiretroviral therapy in people with HIV. Assay version v3.0 of immunoSEQ was used, and it was run at survey level. The protocol was immunoSEQ multiplex PCR, while the TCRdb copy is restricted to in-frame clones and leaves out a portion. The sample lists about 22,000 clones; around four fifths were seen once. The material was unsorted PBMCs, obtained 1.6 years after starting antiretroviral therapy. The receptors here all came from a man aged 35-49 years with HIV.

As to this clone: An end of the junction does not agree with germline; a read error may underlie this. This chain joins TRBV15 and TRBJ2-7; no clear D. Germline values: CDR1 LNHNV, CDR2 YYDKDF (reference sequence). The CDR3 length is 14 residues. The CDR3 nucleotides read TGTGCCACCAGCAAAGACCGCCTTGGACGAGAGCGGTACTTC. Amino acids: CATSKDRLGRERYF.

The chain couples TRBV6-5 to TRBJ2-7, with D perhaps TRBD2 (5 bases). Trimming took 8 bases from V and 2 from J, leaving 13 bases between them. Germline V CDR1 and CDR2: MNHEY, SVGAGI. This CDR3 is 13 amino acids long. The CDR3 bases are TGTGCCAGCGGGGTGCGAGGGACCTACGAGCAGTACTTC. Encoded protein: CASGVRGTYEQYF.

The chain couples TRBV19 to TRBJ1-4, with TRBD1 matching over 9 bases. Losses at the gene ends were 5 bases for V and 4 bases for J; bases not matched to a gene: 8. Per the germline V gene, CDR1 is LNHDA and CDR2 is SQIVND (reference sequence). The length of the CDR3 is 16 residues. CDR3 sequence: CASSSGGQGLNEKLFF. The CDR3 nucleotides are TGTGCCAGTAGTTCCGGGGGACAGGGCCTTAATGAAAAACTGTTTTTT.

This chain uses TRBV30 with TRBJ2-3, with 8 bases that match TRBD2. V trimming: 5 bases; J trimming: 4 bases; junction bases outside the gene matches: 8. The germline V gene encodes CDR1 GTSNPN and CDR2 SVGIG (reference sequence). The CDR3 sequence is 14 residues long. This chain's CDR3 is CAWGLSGGSDTQYF. The CDR3 bases are TGTGCCTGGGGGCTAAGCGGGGGATCAGATACGCAGTATTTT.

The J gene is TRBJ2-2, the V gene TRBV7-9; no clear D gene. Trimming took 1 base from V and 5 from J, leaving 11 bases between them. The CDR3 covers 15 residues. Germline CDR1 and CDR2: SEHNR and FQNEAQ (reference sequence). The CDR3 loop reads CASSLVRGRTGELFF. The CDR3 DNA follows: TGTGCCAGCAGCTTAGTTCGTGGGCGGACCGGGGAGCTGTTTTTT.

V gene TRBV9 combines with J gene TRBJ2-2; 9 positions match TRBD1. V was clipped by 4 bases and J by 5 bases; unmatched bases: 6. Germline CDR1 and CDR2: SGDLS and YYNGEE. The CDR3 covers 15 residues. The CDR3 region is CASSTGQGRTGELFF. The CDR3 DNA is TGTGCCAGCAGCACGGGACAGGGAAGGACCGGGGAGCTGTTTTTT.

J is TRBJ2-3 and V is TRBV5-1; 8 bases agree with TRBD2. Trimming took 0 bases from V and 0 from J; bases not matched to a gene: 12. The CDR3 extends over 19 amino acids. Looked up from germline, CDR1 is SGHRS and CDR2 is YFSETQ. CDR3 DNA: TGCGCCAGCAGCTTGGAGGCAGCGGGGGCCTACGGTAGCACAGATACGCAGTATTTT. Its translation: CASSLEAAGAYGSTDTQYF.

V usage is TRBV5-1 and J usage is TRBJ1-4; 7 bases line up with TRBD1. The V segment lost 6 bases and the J segment 0 bases; nucleotides outside the gene matches: 5. The CDR3 covers 15 residues. CDR1 and CDR2 from the germline V gene are SGHRS and YFSETQ. The CDR3, as DNA: TGCGCCAGCACAGAGACAGGGTCAACTAATGAAAAACTGTTTTTT. Translated: CASTETGSTNEKLFF.

This clone was seen a single time. Additional DNA sequences in this sample encode the identical CDR3. The chain uses TRBV7-9 and TRBJ2-7; D uncertain. The CDR3 length is 14 residues. With 1 base removed from V and 6 bases from J, the gap between germline ends came to 13 bases. Germline V gene data show CDR1 as SEHNR and CDR2 as FQNEAQ (reference sequence). CDR3 protein: CASSLVVSPGEQYF. The CDR3 DNA sequence: TGTGCCAGCAGCTTAGTGGTCAGCCCCGGCGAGCAGTACTTC.

The chain combines TRBV4-2 with TRBJ2-2, with 12 positions matching TRBD2. Germline V CDR1 and CDR2: LGHNA, YNFKEQ. The CDR3 runs to 16 residues. V lost 1 base, J lost 6 bases, and 3 bases stayed unmatched. CDR3 nucleotide sequence: TGTGCCAGCAGCCAAGCGCTAGCGGGGGGGCCCGGGGAGCTGTTTTTT. Translated: CASSQALAGGPGELFF.

This sequence joins TRBV9 and TRBJ2-3, with TRBD1 as a possible D gene (6 bases). V was pared by 4 bases and J by 2 bases, with 8 bases between. This CDR3 has 13 amino acids. Germline V lookup: CDR1 SGDLS, CDR2 YYNGEE. CDR3 DNA: TGTGCCAGCAGCCCAGGGGACACAGATACGCAGTATTTT. Its protein product is CASSPGDTDTQYF.

CDR3 coding DNA: TGTGCCAGCAGCTCTAGGGGACCTGAAGCTTTCTTT. It encodes CASSSRGPEAFF. The chain joins TRBV11-2 to TRBJ1-1; D may be TRBD1 (5 bases). This CDR3 spans 12 amino acids. Germline V gene data show CDR1 as SGHAT and CDR2 as FQNNGV. The V end lost 4 bases, the J end lost 6 bases, and 9 bases lay between the germline ends.

The chain couples TRBV6-5 to TRBJ2-7, with 9 bases fitting TRBD1. The germline V gene encodes CDR1 MNHEY and CDR2 SVGAGI. V trimming: 5 bases; J trimming: 4 bases; junction bases outside the gene matches: 3. The CDR3 sequence is 13 residues long. The CDR3 nucleotides are TGTGCCAGCAGTACGGGGACAGGGTACGAGCAGTACTTC. Amino acids: CASSTGTGYEQYF.

Concerning this clone itself: Its ends do not fully match the called genes, so a read error is possible. V gene TRBV19 combines with J gene TRBJ2-1, with D possibly being TRBD2 (5 bases). Germline assignment: CDR1 LNHDA and CDR2 SQIVND (reference sequence). This CDR3 has 15 amino acids. The CDR3 DNA reads TGTGCCAGTAGTATGGTGGCTAGCTCCCACAATGAGCAGTTCTTC. Residues: CASSMVASSHNEQFF.